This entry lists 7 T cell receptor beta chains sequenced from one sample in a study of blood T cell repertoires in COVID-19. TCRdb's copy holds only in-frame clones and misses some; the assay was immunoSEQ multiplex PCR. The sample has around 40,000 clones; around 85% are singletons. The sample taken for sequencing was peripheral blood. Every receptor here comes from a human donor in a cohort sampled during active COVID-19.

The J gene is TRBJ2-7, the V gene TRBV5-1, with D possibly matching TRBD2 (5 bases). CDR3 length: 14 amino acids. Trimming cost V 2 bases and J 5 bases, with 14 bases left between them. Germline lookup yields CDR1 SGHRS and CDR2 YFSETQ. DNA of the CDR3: TGCGCCAGCAGCTTTAGCGCGAGAATAGACGAGCAGTACTTC. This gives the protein CASSFSARIDEQYF.

The CDR3, as DNA: TGTGCCAGCAGCTTGGAAACTGGGACAGGGAAAGAGACCCAGTACTTC. The encoded protein is CASSLETGTGKETQYF. The chain carries TRBV7-8 and TRBJ2-5; 9 bases line up with TRBD1. CDR3 length: 16 residues. Germline V gene data show CDR1 as SGHVS and CDR2 as FQNEAQ. With 3 bases clipped from V and 3 bases from J, the junction kept 8 bases outside the gene matches.

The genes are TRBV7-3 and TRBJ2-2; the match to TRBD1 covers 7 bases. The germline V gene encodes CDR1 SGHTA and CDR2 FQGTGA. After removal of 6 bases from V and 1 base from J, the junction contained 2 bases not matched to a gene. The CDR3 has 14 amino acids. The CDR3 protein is CASSRTGNTGELFF. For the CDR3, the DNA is TGTGCCAGCAGTAGGACAGGGAACACCGGGGAGCTGTTTTTT.

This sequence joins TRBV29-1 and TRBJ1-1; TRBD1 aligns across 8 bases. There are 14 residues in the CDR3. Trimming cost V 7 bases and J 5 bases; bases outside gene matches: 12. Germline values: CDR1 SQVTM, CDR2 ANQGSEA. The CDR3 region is CSGRTGQGRTEAFF. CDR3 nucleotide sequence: TGCAGCGGCCGGACTGGACAGGGCAGGACTGAAGCTTTCTTT.

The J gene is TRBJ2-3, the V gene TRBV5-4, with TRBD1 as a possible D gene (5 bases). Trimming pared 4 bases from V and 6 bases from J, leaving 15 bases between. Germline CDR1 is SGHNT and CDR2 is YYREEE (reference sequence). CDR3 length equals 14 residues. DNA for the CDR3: TGTGCCAGCAGCCCAGCCCAGGGATGGGATACGCAGTATTTT. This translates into CASSPAQGWDTQYF.

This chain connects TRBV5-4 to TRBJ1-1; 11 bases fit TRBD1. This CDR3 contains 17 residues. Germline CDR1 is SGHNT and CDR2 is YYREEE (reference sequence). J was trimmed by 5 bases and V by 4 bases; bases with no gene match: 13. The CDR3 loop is CASSRWTGGPRGTEAFF. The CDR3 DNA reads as TGTGCCAGCAGCAGATGGACAGGGGGCCCTAGGGGGACTGAAGCTTTCTTT.

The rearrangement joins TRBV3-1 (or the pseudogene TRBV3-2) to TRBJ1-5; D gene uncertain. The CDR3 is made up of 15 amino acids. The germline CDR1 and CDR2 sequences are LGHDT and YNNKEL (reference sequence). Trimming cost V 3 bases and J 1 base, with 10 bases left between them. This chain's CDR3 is CASSQNSGSNQPQHF. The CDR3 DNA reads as TGTGCCAGCAGCCAGAACTCCGGGAGCAATCAGCCCCAGCATTTT.